Below, 32 T cell receptor beta chains from the same sample are listed, as sequenced in a study of blood T cell repertoires in COVID-19. Clones were sequenced by immunoSEQ multiplex PCR, and TCRdb holds only the in-frame ones, with some missing. The sample has about 240,000 clones, roughly nine tenths seen once. Specimen: peripheral blood. These receptors came from a man between 60 and 70 years old with acute or convalescent COVID-19.

The gene calls are TRBV28 and TRBJ1-5; a weak D match, TRBD1 (6 bases). The CDR3 is made up of 14 amino acids. The germline V and J ends were trimmed by 5 bases and 6 bases, with 14 bases remaining between them. CDR1 is MDHEN and CDR2 is SYDVKM in the germline V gene. The CDR3 DNA reads as TGTGCCAGCAGTACCCAAGGACAGTTTCAGCCCCAGCATTTT. Protein product: CASSTQGQFQPQHF.

This sequence joins TRBV5-6 and TRBJ2-7; 10 bases match TRBD1. The germline gives CDR1 SGHDT, CDR2 YYEEEE. The ends lost 1 base at V and 4 bases at J; junction bases unmatched: 11. This CDR3 is built from 17 residues. CDR3 protein: CASSLWVSGTGVYEQYF. The CDR3 DNA is TGTGCCAGCAGCTTGTGGGTCTCCGGGACAGGGGTGTACGAGCAGTACTTC.

This chain uses TRBV11-2 with TRBJ2-7, with 9 bases aligning to TRBD1. The CDR3 length is 15 residues. V lost 4 bases, J lost 6 bases, and 10 bases stayed unmatched. The V gene's germline CDR1 is SGHAT and CDR2 FQNNGV. The CDR3 DNA is TGTGCCAGCAGCTCTGTTAGGGGACAGGGTCGCGAGCAGTACTTC. Protein sequence: CASSSVRGQGREQYF.

This clone occurred once. J is TRBJ2-1 and V is TRBV6-5; 10 positions agree with TRBD2. This CDR3 has 16 amino acids. CDR1 is MNHEY, CDR2 SVGAGI, per germline. V trimming: 0 bases; J trimming: 3 bases; junction bases outside the gene matches: 2. CDR3 DNA: TGTGCCAGCAGTTACTCAAGCGGGGGGGGCTACAATGAGCAGTTCTTC. Residues: CASSYSSGGGYNEQFF.

The genes are TRBV11-3 and TRBJ2-3, with TRBD2 matching 10 bases. Germline V lookup: CDR1 SGHNT, CDR2 YENEEA. The J segment lost 7 bases and the V segment lost 5 bases, leaving 9 bases of the junction unmatched. The CDR3 is 15 amino acids. CDR3 residues: CASSPSGRAMYTQYF. The CDR3 DNA sequence: TGTGCCAGCAGCCCCAGCGGGAGGGCCATGTATACGCAGTATTTT.

The rearrangement links TRBV5-6 to TRBJ1-2; D is possibly TRBD1 (6 bases). The germline V gene encodes CDR1 SGHDT and CDR2 YYEEEE. V dropped 0 bases and J dropped 3 bases, with 9 bases sitting between them. The CDR3 has 14 residues. The CDR3 protein is CASSLGDIHYGYTF. The CDR3 DNA reads as TGTGCCAGCAGCTTGGGGGACATCCACTATGGCTACACCTTC.

The V call is TRBV6-2 or TRBV6-3, the J call TRBJ1-4; 9 positions match TRBD1. Per germline, CDR1 MNHEY and CDR2 SVGEGT. V shed 0 bases and J 14 bases; nucleotides not matched to a gene: 4. This CDR3 is built from 13 residues. The CDR3 DNA follows: TGTGCCAGCAGTTACTCCAGCGGACAGGGGCTGTTTTTT. Protein: CASSYSSGQGLFF.

This sequence joins TRBV19 and TRBJ1-2, with 7 positions matching TRBD1. This CDR3 has 14 residues. Germline CDR1 LNHDA, CDR2 SQIVND (reference sequence). The V and J ends lost 6 bases and 1 base, in that order; junction bases with no gene match: 5. The CDR3 DNA sequence: TGTGCCAGTAGGCCCAGGGGGAATAACTATGGCTACACCTTC. Protein sequence: CASRPRGNNYGYTF.

The chain couples TRBV28 to TRBJ1-2; D is unclear. CDR1 is MDHEN, CDR2 SYDVKM, per germline. Trimming removed 7 bases at V and 1 base at J, with 16 bases between. This CDR3 has 15 amino acids. The DNA of the CDR3 is TGTGCCAGCACCTCGGGGAGCGGCCTTAACTATGGCTACACCTTC. Amino acid sequence: CASTSGSGLNYGYTF.

The genes are TRBV11-2 and TRBJ2-2; D is undetermined. CDR1 and CDR2 (germline): SGHAT, FQNNGV. CDR3 length: 14 residues. V was cut by 0 bases and J by 7 bases, with 9 bases left in between. CDR3: CASSLDRGIGELFF. CDR3 sequence (DNA): TGTGCCAGCAGCTTAGATCGCGGAATCGGGGAGCTGTTTTTT.

A single count supports this clone. This rearrangement joins TRBV19 to TRBJ2-7; 10 nucleotides agree with TRBD2. Germline CDR1 is LNHDA and CDR2 is SQIVND (reference sequence). V lost 3 bases, J lost 9 bases, and 8 bases stayed unmatched. This CDR3 contains 14 residues. CDR3 coding DNA: TGTGCCAGTAGTATTTCTAGCGGGAGCGATCGGCAGTACTTC. Its protein is CASSISSGSDRQYF. The full variable domain, its missing parts supplied by reference TRBV19 and TRBJ2-7, is DGGITQSPKYLFRKEGQNVTLSCEQNLNHDAMYWYRQDPGQGLRLIYYSQIVNDFQKGDIAEGYSVSREKKESFPLTVTSAQKNPTAFYLCASSISSGSDRQYFGPGTRLTVT.

This sequence joins TRBV19 and TRBJ1-5, with 7 bases fitting TRBD1. The V gene's germline CDR1 is LNHDA and CDR2 SQIVND (reference sequence). The V segment lost 2 bases and the J segment 2 bases; nucleotides outside the gene matches: 3. The CDR3 contains 15 residues. The CDR3 spells CASSITGVGNQPQHF. The DNA for the CDR3 is TGTGCCAGTAGTATAACAGGGGTAGGCAATCAGCCCCAGCATTTT.

The chain carries TRBV6-4 and TRBJ2-1; 9 positions match TRBD1. This CDR3 comprises 15 residues. The junction had 7 bases not matched to a gene; V was cut back by 4 bases and J by 6 bases. Germline-derived CDR1 and CDR2 are MRHNA and SNTAGT. CDR3 DNA: TGTGCCAGCAGTGGGGGGACAGGGCCCGGCAATGAGCAGTTCTTC. Translation: CASSGGTGPGNEQFF.

The CDR3 loop is CASSPRDYSYEQFF. The CDR3 DNA sequence: TGTGCCAGCTCACCACGGGACTATTCATATGAGCAGTTCTTC. The V and J genes are TRBV18 and TRBJ2-1, with TRBD2 identical over 7 bases. Germline loops: CDR1 KGHSH, CDR2 LQKENI. Trimming at V came to 1 base and at J to 8 bases, leaving 5 bases not matched to a gene. The CDR3 has 14 residues.

This rearrangement joins TRBV19 to TRBJ1-3, with D possibly TRBD1 on 6 matching bases. This CDR3 has 13 residues. Germline V gene data show CDR1 as LNHDA and CDR2 as SQIVND (reference sequence). V was shortened by 10 bases and J by 4 bases, with 14 bases between the two germline ends. The CDR3 reads CAIQGSEGNTIYF. CDR3 DNA: TGTGCCATCCAGGGGTCAGAAGGAAACACCATATATTTT.

The CDR3 protein is CASKQGLSGYGYTF. The CDR3 DNA reads as TGTGCCAGTAAGCAGGGGCTCTCAGGGTATGGCTACACCTTC. The genes are TRBV19 and TRBJ1-2, with a possible D match to TRBD1 (6 bases). Germline assignment: CDR1 LNHDA and CDR2 SQIVND (reference sequence). V lost 7 bases and J lost 5, with 17 bases in between. CDR3 length: 14 residues.

The chain is built from TRBV4-1 and TRBJ2-7, with D perhaps TRBD2 (5 bases). The germline CDR1 and CDR2 sequences are MGHRA and YSYEKL. The CDR3 consists of 17 residues. V was trimmed by 0 bases and J by 3 bases, leaving 18 bases between them. CDR3 DNA: TGCGCCAGCAGCCAAGACTTAAAAGGACCTCGGGACTACGAGCAGTACTTC. Translated, it gives CASSQDLKGPRDYEQYF.

This clone was detected only once. The chain employs TRBV28 and TRBJ2-2; perhaps TRBD1 as D (6 bases). The germline V gene encodes CDR1 MDHEN and CDR2 SYDVKM. The V end lost 8 bases, the J end lost 4 bases, and 14 bases lay between the germline ends. The CDR3 length is 14 residues. The CDR3 protein is CASGETGITGELFF. The CDR3 nucleotides are TGTGCCAGCGGCGAGACAGGTATCACCGGGGAGCTGTTTTTT.

This clone appeared once. The V gene is TRBV21-1, the J gene TRBJ2-7; the table gives TRBD2 as D, unverified against the DNA. TRBV21-1 is an annotated pseudogene. This CDR3 comprises 13 residues. Written as DNA, the CDR3 is TGTGCCAGCAGCAAGGAAGGGAGGCACGAGCAGTACTTC. Protein: CASSKEGRHEQYF.

The V gene is TRBV3-1 (or the pseudogene TRBV3-2), the J gene TRBJ2-1; 9 bases fit TRBD2. V was pared by 2 bases and J by 3 bases, with 11 bases of the junction left unmatched. Germline assignment: CDR1 LGHDT and CDR2 YNNKEL (reference sequence). The CDR3 is 18 residues long. The CDR3 DNA sequence: TGTGCCAGCAGCCAAAACGGAGATCTAGCGGGGTTCTACAATGAGCAGTTCTTC. This codes for CASSQNGDLAGFYNEQFF.

The V call is TRBV27, the J call TRBJ2-1; a weak D match, TRBD2 (5 bases). Germline V gives CDR1 MNHEY, CDR2 SMNVEV (reference sequence). The ends were cut back, 7 bases at V and 0 bases at J, with 22 bases in the middle. The CDR3 has 18 amino acids. CDR3 nucleotides: TGTGCCAGCAACCGAGGGCCCACTAGAGCGGTCTCCTACAATGAGCAGTTCTTC. This sequence encodes CASNRGPTRAVSYNEQFF.

This clone is a singleton in its sample. The chain combines TRBV29-1 with TRBJ2-7; TRBD1 matches 7 bases. This CDR3 is built from 13 residues. Germline CDR1 reads SQVTM; CDR2 reads ANQGSEA. J was trimmed by 4 bases and V by 5 bases; bases with no gene match: 8. The CDR3 DNA sequence: TGCAGCGTTTTTGAGGGGGCCAAATACGAGCAGTACTTC. Its translation is CSVFEGAKYEQYF.

The chain is built from TRBV9 and TRBJ1-1, with 7 bases lining up with TRBD1. Germline CDR1 reads SGDLS; CDR2 reads YYNGEE. CDR3 size: 14 residues. V gave up 3 bases and J gave up 3 bases; unmatched junction bases: 5. CDR3 DNA sequence: TGTGCCAGCAGCGCGACAGGGTCCCACACTGAAGCTTTCTTT. This sequence encodes CASSATGSHTEAFF.

This chain connects TRBV6-5 to TRBJ1-1; D perhaps matches TRBD1 (5 bases). The germline CDR1 and CDR2 sequences are MNHEY and SVGAGI. V gave up 2 bases and J gave up 1 base, with 8 bases separating them. This CDR3 contains 14 residues. The CDR3 loop is CASSYRGRNTEAFF. CDR3 coding DNA: TGTGCCAGCAGTTACAGGGGTCGGAACACTGAAGCTTTCTTT.

The chain uses TRBV5-4 and TRBJ1-2; a possible D gene is TRBD1 (5 bases). V was trimmed by 1 base and J by 3 bases, leaving 10 bases between them. CDR1 and CDR2 (germline): SGHNT, YYREEE (reference sequence). This CDR3 spans 14 amino acids. CDR3 bases: TGTGCCAGCAGCTTGAGGCAGGGTGACTATGGCTACACCTTC. Translated, it gives CASSLRQGDYGYTF. Combining the CDR3 with reference TRBV5-4 and TRBJ1-2 gives the whole variable domain ETGVTQSPTHLIKTRGQQVTLRCSSQSGHNTVSWYQQALGQGPQFIFQYYREEENGRGNFPPRFSGLQFPNYSSELNVNALELDDSALYLCASSLRQGDYGYTFGSGTRLTVV.

The chain has TRBV15 and TRBJ2-4, with TRBD1 matching over 10 bases. Germline-derived CDR1 and CDR2 are LNHNV and YYDKDF (reference sequence). With V trimmed by 1 base and J by 11 bases, 5 bases remained unmatched. This CDR3 has 14 amino acids. The CDR3 DNA reads as TGTGCCACCAGCAGAGGGACAGGGGGTTCCCTTCAGTACTTC. Translation gives CATSRGTGGSLQYF.

This chain connects TRBV6-1 to TRBJ1-2; D gene ambiguous. The V end was cut by 3 bases, the J end by 12 bases, with 11 bases between. Germline-derived CDR1 and CDR2 are MNHNS and SASEGT. This CDR3 is built from 11 residues. The CDR3 loop is CASSDLVTHTF. CDR3 coding DNA: TGTGCCAGCAGTGATTTGGTGACTCACACCTTC.

This chain connects TRBV5-4 to TRBJ2-7, with 13 bases lining up with TRBD2. The CDR3 contains 16 residues. After removal of 0 bases from V and 2 bases from J, the junction contained 2 bases not matched to a gene. CDR1 is SGHNT and CDR2 is YYREEE in the germline V gene (reference sequence). CDR3 sequence reads: CASSLAGLAGAYEQYF. The CDR3 DNA is TGTGCCAGCAGCTTGGCCGGACTAGCGGGGGCCTACGAGCAGTACTTC.

V is TRBV12-3 or TRBV12-4 and J is TRBJ1-5, with D maybe TRBD1 (6 bases). V was trimmed by 6 bases and J by 6 bases, leaving 12 bases between them. The CDR3 has 13 residues. The CDR3 spells CASSPTGFQPQHF. CDR3 nucleotide sequence: TGTGCCAGCAGCCCCACAGGGTTTCAGCCCCAGCATTTT.

This chain connects TRBV10-2 to TRBJ2-1; TRBD2 might be the D (5 bases). The CDR3 loop spans 12 amino acids. Germline assignment: CDR1 WSHSY and CDR2 SAAADI. The V end was cut by 4 bases, the J end by 8 bases, with 9 bases between. Here the CDR3 reads CASSGGQDEQFF. As DNA, the CDR3 is TGCGCCAGCAGTGGAGGGCAGGATGAGCAGTTCTTC.

This clone was seen a single time. This sequence joins TRBV5-5 and TRBJ2-5; 12 nucleotides line up with TRBD1. The CDR3 has 18 amino acids. Germline CDR1 is SGHKS and CDR2 is YYEKEE (reference sequence). V lost 3 bases to trimming and J lost 0 bases; unmatched junction nucleotides: 9. Here the CDR3 reads CASSSGQGAEEDQETQYF. CDR3 in DNA: TGTGCCAGCAGCTCGGGACAGGGGGCCGAGGAGGACCAAGAGACCCAGTACTTC.

The J gene is TRBJ2-2, the V gene TRBV6-2 or TRBV6-3; TRBD2 is a possible D gene (6 bases). V was cut by 4 bases and J by 1 base, with 7 bases left in between. Germline V gives CDR1 MNHEY, CDR2 SVGEGT. The CDR3 is 14 amino acids. The CDR3 bases are TGTGCCAGCAGTTGGACTATGAACACCGGGGAGCTGTTTTTT. It is translated as CASSWTMNTGELFF.